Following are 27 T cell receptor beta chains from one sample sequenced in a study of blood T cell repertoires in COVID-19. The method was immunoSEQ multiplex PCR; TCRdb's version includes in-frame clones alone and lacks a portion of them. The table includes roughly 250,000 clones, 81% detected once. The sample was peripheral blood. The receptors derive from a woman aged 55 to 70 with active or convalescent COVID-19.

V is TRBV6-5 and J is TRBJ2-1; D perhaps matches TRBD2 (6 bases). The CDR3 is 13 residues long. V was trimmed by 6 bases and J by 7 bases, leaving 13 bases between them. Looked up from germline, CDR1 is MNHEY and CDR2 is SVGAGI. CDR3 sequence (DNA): TGTGCCAGCAGAAGAAGCGGGCAGAATGAGCAGTTCTTC. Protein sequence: CASRRSGQNEQFF.

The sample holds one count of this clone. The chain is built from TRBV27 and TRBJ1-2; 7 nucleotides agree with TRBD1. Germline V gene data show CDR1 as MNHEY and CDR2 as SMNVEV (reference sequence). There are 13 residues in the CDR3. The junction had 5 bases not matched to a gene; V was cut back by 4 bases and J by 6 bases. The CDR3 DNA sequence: TGTGCCAGCAGTTCGGGACAGATAAATGGCTACACCTTC. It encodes CASSSGQINGYTF.

CDR3 DNA sequence: TGTGCCAGCAGCATTAGGGGATTCACCTACGAGCAGTACTTC. This translates into CASSIRGFTYEQYF. The rearrangement joins TRBV5-4 to TRBJ2-7, with a possible D match to TRBD1 (5 bases). The CDR3 consists of 14 residues. Between the trimmed V and J ends, which lost 4 bases and 2 bases, there was a span of 13 bases. From germline, CDR1 is SGHNT and CDR2 YYREEE (reference sequence).

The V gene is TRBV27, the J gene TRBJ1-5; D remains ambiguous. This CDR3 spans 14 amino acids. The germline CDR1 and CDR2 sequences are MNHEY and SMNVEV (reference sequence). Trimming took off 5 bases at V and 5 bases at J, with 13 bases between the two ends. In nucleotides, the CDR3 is TGTGCCAGCAGTCCGAGGATAGGAGATCAGCCCCAGCATTTT. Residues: CASSPRIGDQPQHF.

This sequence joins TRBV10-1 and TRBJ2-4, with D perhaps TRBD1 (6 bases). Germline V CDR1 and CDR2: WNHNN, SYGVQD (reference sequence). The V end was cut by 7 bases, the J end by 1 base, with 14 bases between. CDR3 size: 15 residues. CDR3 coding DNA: TGCGCCAGCAATGGGGGCGCCTGGGCCAAAAACATTCAGTACTTC. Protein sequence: CASNGGAWAKNIQYF.

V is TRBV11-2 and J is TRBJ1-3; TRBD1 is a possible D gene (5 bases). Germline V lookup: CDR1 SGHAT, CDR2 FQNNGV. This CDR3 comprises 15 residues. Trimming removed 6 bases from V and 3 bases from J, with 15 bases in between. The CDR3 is CASRLKGLFGNTIYF. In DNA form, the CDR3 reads TGTGCCAGCAGACTCAAGGGGCTATTTGGAAACACCATATATTTT.

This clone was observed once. In nucleotides, the CDR3 is TGTGCCAGCAGCGAGCGGGGGGCTCCTAGCACAGATACGCAGTATTTT. The encoded protein is CASSERGAPSTDTQYF. The V call is TRBV9, the J call TRBJ2-3, with 9 positions matching TRBD2. Germline lookup yields CDR1 SGDLS and CDR2 YYNGEE. The CDR3 has 16 residues. V lost 3 bases to trimming and J lost 0 bases; unmatched junction nucleotides: 5. The full variable domain, rest sourced from reference TRBV9 and TRBJ2-3, is DSGVTQTPKHLITATGQRVTLRCSPRSGDLSVYWYQQSLDQGLQFLIQYYNGEERAKGNILERFSAQQFPDLHSELNLSSLELGDSALYFCASSERGAPSTDTQYFGPGTRLTVL.

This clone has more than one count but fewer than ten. CDR3 residues: CASSYGRGVRTEAFF. Written as DNA, the CDR3 is TGTGCCAGCAGTTACGGTCGGGGGGTCCGAACTGAAGCTTTCTTT. The chain combines TRBV6-5 with TRBJ1-1, with D possibly TRBD1 on 5 matching bases. The germline CDR1 and CDR2 sequences are MNHEY and SVGAGI. The CDR3 is made up of 15 amino acids. Trimming stripped 2 bases from V and 5 bases from J, with 15 bases between.

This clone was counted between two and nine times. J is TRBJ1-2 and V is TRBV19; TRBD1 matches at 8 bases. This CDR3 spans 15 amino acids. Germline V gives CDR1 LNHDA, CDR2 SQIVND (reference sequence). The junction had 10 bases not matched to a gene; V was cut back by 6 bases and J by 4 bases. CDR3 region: CASSQQGEGSYGYTF. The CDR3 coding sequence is TGTGCCAGTAGCCAACAGGGGGAAGGGAGCTATGGCTACACCTTC.

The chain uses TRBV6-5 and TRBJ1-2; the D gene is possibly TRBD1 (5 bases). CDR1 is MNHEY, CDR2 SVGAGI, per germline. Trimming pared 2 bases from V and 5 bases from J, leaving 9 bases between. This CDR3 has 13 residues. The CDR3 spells CASSYGADYGYTF. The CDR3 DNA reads TGTGCCAGCAGTTACGGGGCTGATTATGGCTACACCTTC.

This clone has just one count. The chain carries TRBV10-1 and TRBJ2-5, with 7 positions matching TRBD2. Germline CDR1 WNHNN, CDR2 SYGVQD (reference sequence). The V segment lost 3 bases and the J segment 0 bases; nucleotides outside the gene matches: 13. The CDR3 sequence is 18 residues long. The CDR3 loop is CASSDHRSLAEYQETQYF. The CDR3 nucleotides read TGCGCCAGCAGTGATCACCGTAGTCTAGCGGAGTACCAAGAGACCCAGTACTTC.

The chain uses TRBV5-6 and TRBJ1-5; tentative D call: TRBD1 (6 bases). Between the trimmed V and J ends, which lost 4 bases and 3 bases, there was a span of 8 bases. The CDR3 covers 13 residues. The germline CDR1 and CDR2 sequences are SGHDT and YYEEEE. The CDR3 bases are TGTGCCAGCAGCCCAGGGGTCAATCAGCCCCAGCATTTT. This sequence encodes CASSPGVNQPQHF.

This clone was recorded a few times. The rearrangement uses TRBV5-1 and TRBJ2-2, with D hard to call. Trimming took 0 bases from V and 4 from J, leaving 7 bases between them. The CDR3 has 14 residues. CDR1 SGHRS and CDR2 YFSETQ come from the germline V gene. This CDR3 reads CASSLVSGTGELFF. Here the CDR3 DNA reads TGCGCCAGCAGCTTGGTCAGTGGCACCGGGGAGCTGTTTTTT. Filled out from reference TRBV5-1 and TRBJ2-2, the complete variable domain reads KAGVTQTPRYLIKTRGQQVTLSCSPISGHRSVSWYQQTPGQGLQFLFEYFSETQRNKGNFPGRFSGRQFSNSRSEMNVSTLELGDSALYLCASSLVSGTGELFFGEGSRLTVL.

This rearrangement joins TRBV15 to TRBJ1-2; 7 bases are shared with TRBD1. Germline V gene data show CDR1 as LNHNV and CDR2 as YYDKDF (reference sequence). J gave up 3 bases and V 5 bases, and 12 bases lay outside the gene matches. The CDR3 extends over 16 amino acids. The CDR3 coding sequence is TGTGCCACCAGCCCTGGGGTTCTTCAGGGGGACTATGGCTACACCTTC. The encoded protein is CATSPGVLQGDYGYTF.

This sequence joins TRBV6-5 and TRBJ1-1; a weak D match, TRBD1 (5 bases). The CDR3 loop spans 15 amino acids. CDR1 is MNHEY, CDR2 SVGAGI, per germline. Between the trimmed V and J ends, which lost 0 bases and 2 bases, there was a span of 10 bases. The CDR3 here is CASSYSSDSNTEAFF. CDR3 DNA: TGTGCCAGCAGTTACTCGTCCGACAGCAACACTGAAGCTTTCTTT.

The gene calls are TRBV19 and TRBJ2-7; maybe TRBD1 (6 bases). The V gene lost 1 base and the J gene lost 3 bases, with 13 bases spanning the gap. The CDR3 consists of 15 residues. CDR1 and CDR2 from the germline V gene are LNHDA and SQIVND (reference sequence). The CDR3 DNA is TGTGCCAGTAGTATAGGGACAGCTACAATCTACGAGCAGTACTTC. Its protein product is CASSIGTATIYEQYF.

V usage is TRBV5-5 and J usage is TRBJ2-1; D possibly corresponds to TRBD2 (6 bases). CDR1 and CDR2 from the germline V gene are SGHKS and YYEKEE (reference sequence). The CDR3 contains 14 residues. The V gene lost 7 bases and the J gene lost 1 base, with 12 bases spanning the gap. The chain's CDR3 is CASGFRGSYNEQFF. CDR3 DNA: TGTGCCAGCGGTTTCCGGGGGTCCTACAATGAGCAGTTCTTC.

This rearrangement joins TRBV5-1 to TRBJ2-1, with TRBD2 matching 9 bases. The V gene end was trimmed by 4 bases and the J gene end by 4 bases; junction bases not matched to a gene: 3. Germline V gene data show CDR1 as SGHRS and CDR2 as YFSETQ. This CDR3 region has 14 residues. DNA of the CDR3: TGCGCCAGCAGCCCAACTAGCGGGTACAATGAGCAGTTCTTC. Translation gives CASSPTSGYNEQFF.

The CDR3 protein is CASSLTGTASYNEQFF. As DNA, the CDR3 is TGTGCCAGCAGCTTAACCGGGACAGCATCCTACAATGAGCAGTTCTTC. V usage is TRBV7-3 and J usage is TRBJ2-1; 7 nucleotides align to TRBD1. The germline gives CDR1 SGHTA, CDR2 FQGTGA. CDR3 size: 16 residues. Trimming removed 0 bases from V and 1 base from J; junction bases left unmatched: 3.

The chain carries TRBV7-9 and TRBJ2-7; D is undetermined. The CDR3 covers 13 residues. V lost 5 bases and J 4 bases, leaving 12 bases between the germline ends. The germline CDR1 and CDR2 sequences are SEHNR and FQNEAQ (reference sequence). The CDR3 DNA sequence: TGTGCCAGCAGCCCCAACAGTAGGTACGAGCAGTACTTC. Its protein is CASSPNSRYEQYF.

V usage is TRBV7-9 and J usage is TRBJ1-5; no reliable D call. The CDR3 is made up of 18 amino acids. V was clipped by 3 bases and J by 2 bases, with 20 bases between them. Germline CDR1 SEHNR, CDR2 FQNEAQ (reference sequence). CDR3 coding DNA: TGTGCCAGCAGCTTTAATGCCGACCCCGGGTACGGCAATCAGCCCCAGCATTTT. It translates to CASSFNADPGYGNQPQHF.

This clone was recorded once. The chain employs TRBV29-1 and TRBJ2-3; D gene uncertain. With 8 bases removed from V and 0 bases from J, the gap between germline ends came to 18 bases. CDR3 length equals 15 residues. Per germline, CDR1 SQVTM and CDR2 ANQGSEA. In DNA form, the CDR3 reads TGCAGCAGCCGAACGGAGATCCTTAGCACAGATACGCAGTATTTT. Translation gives CSSRTEILSTDTQYF.

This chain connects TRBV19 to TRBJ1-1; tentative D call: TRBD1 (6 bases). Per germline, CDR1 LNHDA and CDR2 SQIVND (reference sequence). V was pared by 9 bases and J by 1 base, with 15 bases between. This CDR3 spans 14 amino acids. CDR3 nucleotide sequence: TGTGCCAGCAAAAGGGGGGGGGCGAACACTGAAGCTTTCTTT. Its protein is CASKRGGANTEAFF.

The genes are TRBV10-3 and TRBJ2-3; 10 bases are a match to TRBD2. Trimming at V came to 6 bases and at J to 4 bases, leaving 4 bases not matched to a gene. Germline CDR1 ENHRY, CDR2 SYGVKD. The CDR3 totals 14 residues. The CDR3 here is CAIRGLAMADTQYF. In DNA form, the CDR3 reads TGTGCCATCAGGGGACTAGCGATGGCAGATACGCAGTATTTT.

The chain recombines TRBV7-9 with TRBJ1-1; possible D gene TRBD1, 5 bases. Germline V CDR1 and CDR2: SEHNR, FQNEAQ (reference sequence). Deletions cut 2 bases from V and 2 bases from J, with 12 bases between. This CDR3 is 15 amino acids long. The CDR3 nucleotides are TGTGCCAGCAGCTTAAGTTGGCAGGGCAACACTGAAGCTTTCTTT. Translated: CASSLSWQGNTEAFF.

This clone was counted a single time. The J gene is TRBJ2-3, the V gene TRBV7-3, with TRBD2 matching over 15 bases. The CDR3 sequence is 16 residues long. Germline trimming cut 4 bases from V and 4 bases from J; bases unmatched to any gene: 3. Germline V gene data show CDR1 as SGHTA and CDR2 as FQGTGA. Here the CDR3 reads CASSSGLAGGSDTQYF. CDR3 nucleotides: TGTGCCAGCAGCTCGGGACTAGCGGGGGGCTCAGATACGCAGTATTTT.

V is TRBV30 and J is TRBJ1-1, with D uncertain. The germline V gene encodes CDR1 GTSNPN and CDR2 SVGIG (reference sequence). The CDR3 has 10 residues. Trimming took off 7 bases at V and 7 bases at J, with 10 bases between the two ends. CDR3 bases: TGTGCCTCCGCGAGGGTTGAAGCTTTCTTT. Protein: CASARVEAFF.